This TCR beta chain is from a study of cytomegalovirus exposure and HLA in healthy donors. Donors consisted of healthy bone marrow donors. CDR3 length: 13 amino acids. In germline, CDR1 is SGHTA, CDR2 FQGTGA. Between the trimmed V and J ends, which lost 0 bases and 3 bases, there was a span of 5 bases. About this clone: Its antigen is as yet unknown.

The PCR used 60 Vbeta and 13 Jbeta primers. Assay used: immunoSEQ multiplex PCR; TCRdb lists only in-frame clones, some missing. The profile shows around 170,000 clones, more than 75% of them singletons. The study's findings and limits: V- and J-gene trimming in TCR beta was tied to a missense DCLRE1C variant by an analysis performed later.

This rearrangement joins TRBV7-3 to TRBJ2-5, with D unclear. The receptor comes from a woman aged 18-29 years in good health and CMV-seronegative. The specimen was PBMCs. CDR3 sequence reads: CASSLTREETQYF. The CDR3 region has the DNA TGTGCCAGCAGCTTAACCCGGGAAGAGACCCAGTACTTC.